A selection of T cell receptor beta chains follows, all from one sample in a study of T cell repertoires in cytomegalovirus infection. TCRdb reprocessed the reads via MiXCR and lists one record per CDR3 protein. The sample holds more than 500,000 distinct CDR3 sequences, approximately 17% seen once. Input material: CD8+ T cells from PBMCs. The source of these receptors is a human donor in good health (CMV status not recorded). Some clones in this sample may be carry-over from other donors' samples. Each CDR3 is given without its conserved first and last residue. Fields, in order: CDR3 length, clone size, V gene, J gene, CDR3 protein. For some rows the clone size is stated as once, few or many, or as a class when expanded; others skip it.

15,NA,TRBV6-6,TRBJ2-3,ASSWHPDRGSTDTQY
13,many,TRBV6-1,TRBJ1-5,ATGLRQGTNQPQH
10,NA,TRBV11-2,TRBJ2-3,ASSPPQRLEY
12,few,TRBV4-1,TRBJ2-7,ASSQEQGIDEQY
14,few,TRBV7-9,TRBJ1-1,ASSLPRTGLGTEAF
11,many,TRBV5-1,TRBJ2-1,ASSLDGYNEQF
15,few,TRBV2,TRBJ2-6,ASRVRQASSGANVLT
12,many,TRBV11-2,TRBJ2-3,ASRTGQALDTQY
15,many,TRBV11-2,TRBJ2-3,ASSLVILAGLTDTQY
14,NA,TRBV13,TRBJ2-1,ASSPSWGEGLNEQF
12,many,TRBV7-8,TRBJ1-1,ASSSNLEDTEAF
16,few,TRBV27,TRBJ2-4,ASSPGTSGGLAKNIQY
13,NA,TRBV20-1,TRBJ1-2,SATPDSPKSYGYT
14,NA,TRBV27,TRBJ1-6,ASRGQGRSYNSPLH
14,NA,TRBV9,TRBJ2-3,ASSVEPLADTDTQY
14,many,TRBV7-9,TRBJ2-7,ASSSANGKSSYEQY
13,many,TRBV6-5,TRBJ2-7,ASSYSGGQGYEQY
11,few,TRBV24-1,TRBJ2-1,ATNSGSYNEQF
12,NA,TRBV2,TRBJ2-5,ASSAGTREETQY
13,many,TRBV4-1,TRBJ2-1,ASSSRTGANNEQF
10,few,TRBV30,TRBJ1-1,AWSGPGAEAF
13,NA,TRBV4-2,TRBJ2-5,ASSQAGQGQETQY
11,many,TRBV20-1,TRBJ2-1,SARILAGNEQF
13,NA,TRBV14,TRBJ2-1,ASSQVGGTLDGQF
12,many,TRBV6-1,TRBJ2-7,ASSVYSLGYEQY
18,NA,TRBV7-2,TRBJ2-7,ASSLRTLLTIPLITYEQY
16,few,TRBV28,TRBJ2-7,ASSSLSYDPGTPYEQY
11,NA,TRBV2,TRBJ2-7,ASSQAVLDEQY
11,few,TRBV20-1,TRBJ2-7,SARGGLAYEQY